One sample yielded the 26 T cell receptor beta chains listed below, sequenced in a study of cytomegalovirus exposure and HLA in healthy donors. PCR used 60 Vbeta primers and 13 Jbeta primers. Method: immunoSEQ multiplex PCR; TCRdb's copy keeps in-frame clones and lacks some. The top ten hold approximately 6% of the sample, which has about 210,000 clones, 82% seen once. Sequencing was done on a sample of PBMCs. The receptors here all came from a man aged 40-50 years in good health and CMV-seropositive.

J is TRBJ1-1 and V is TRBV7-9; 8 bases line up with TRBD1. This CDR3 spans 14 amino acids. V gave up 3 bases and J gave up 3 bases; unmatched junction bases: 3. Germline-derived CDR1 and CDR2 are SEHNR and FQNEAQ (reference sequence). The CDR3 reads CASSLSTGDTEAFF. The CDR3 region has the DNA TGTGCCAGCAGCTTGTCGACAGGGGACACTGAAGCTTTCTTT.

The chain recombines TRBV21-1 with TRBJ2-3; no check of the table's D call, TRBD2, against the DNA was made. TRBV21-1 is labeled a pseudogene. The CDR3 runs to 17 residues. CDR3 sequence (DNA): TGTGCCAGCAGCAAATTCAGTAGGCGGGAGGGAAGGAATACGCAGTATTTT. Protein: CASSKFSRREGRNTQYF.

This clone appeared a single time. This rearrangement joins TRBV5-8 to TRBJ2-1, with D maybe TRBD2 (6 bases). V lost 3 bases, J lost 0 bases, and 7 bases lay in between. CDR1 and CDR2 (germline): SGHTS, YDEGEE. The CDR3 has 14 residues. The CDR3 here is CASSWGLSYNEQFF. The CDR3 coding sequence is TGTGCCAGCAGCTGGGGACTCTCCTACAATGAGCAGTTCTTC.

This clone occurred a few times. The chain uses TRBV6-1 and TRBJ1-2, with 10 bases lining up with TRBD1. Germline values: CDR1 MNHNS, CDR2 SASEGT. V lost 2 bases to trimming and J lost 3 bases; unmatched junction nucleotides: 12. The CDR3 is made up of 18 amino acids. The CDR3 sequence is CASSEYPTRTGGDYGYTF. The CDR3 region has the DNA TGTGCCAGCAGTGAATATCCCACCAGGACAGGGGGGGACTATGGCTACACCTTC.

The chain couples TRBV9 to TRBJ1-2; 7 nucleotides align to TRBD1. This CDR3 comprises 17 residues. CDR1 is SGDLS and CDR2 is YYNGEE in the germline V gene. The ends lost 2 bases at V and 8 bases at J; junction bases unmatched: 18. The CDR3 DNA is TGTGCCAGCAGCGTCGCATACAACCGGGACAGCCTAGGGGGCTACACCTTC. Translation gives CASSVAYNRDSLGGYTF.

The chain employs TRBV18 and TRBJ2-5; 10 bases line up with TRBD1. The CDR3 spans 15 residues. The ends lost 4 bases at V and 4 bases at J; junction bases unmatched: 6. From germline, CDR1 is KGHSH and CDR2 LQKENI. Here the CDR3 reads CASSLSRDRGETQYF. DNA for the CDR3: TGTGCCAGCTCACTATCCCGGGACAGGGGAGAGACCCAGTACTTC.

The chain employs TRBV7-2 and TRBJ1-1, with D possibly being TRBD1 (6 bases). V was trimmed by 5 bases and J by 1 base, leaving 8 bases between them. The CDR3 extends over 13 amino acids. Germline CDR1 and CDR2: SGHTA and FQGNSA. The CDR3: CASSGGRNTEAFF. CDR3 coding DNA: TGTGCCAGCAGCGGGGGCCGGAACACTGAAGCTTTCTTT.

The rearrangement uses TRBV10-2 and TRBJ2-7; weak D call: TRBD2 (6 bases). The CDR3 has 15 residues. Germline V CDR1 and CDR2: WSHSY, SAAADI. The V end was cut by 2 bases, the J end by 3 bases, with 14 bases between. CDR3 protein: CASSEPRDSYYEQYF. CDR3 coding DNA: TGCGCCAGCAGTGAGCCCCGGGACTCCTACTACGAGCAGTACTTC.

J is TRBJ2-5 and V is TRBV5-1; D unresolved. Trimming pared 0 bases from V and 5 bases from J, leaving 8 bases between. Germline CDR1 and CDR2: SGHRS and YFSETQ. The CDR3 sequence is 13 residues long. CDR3 in DNA: TGCGCCAGCAGCTTGGACAATATGGAGACCCAGTACTTC. Translation: CASSLDNMETQYF. Full variable domain (rest looked up from reference TRBV5-1 and TRBJ2-5): KAGVTQTPRYLIKTRGQQVTLSCSPISGHRSVSWYQQTPGQGLQFLFEYFSETQRNKGNFPGRFSGRQFSNSRSEMNVSTLELGDSALYLCASSLDNMETQYFGPGTRLLVL.

This chain links TRBV4-1 with TRBJ2-1; TRBD2 matches at 8 bases. The germline gives CDR1 MGHRA, CDR2 YSYEKL. There are 14 residues in the CDR3. V dropped 2 bases and J dropped 5; count of bases not matched to a gene: 2. As DNA, the CDR3 is TGCGCCAGCAGCCAAAGCGGGGGAAACAATGAGCAGTTCTTC. Protein sequence: CASSQSGGNNEQFF.

This clone was seen only a few times. The chain couples TRBV11-2 to TRBJ2-1; 8 nucleotides match TRBD2. Germline trimming cut 5 bases from V and 3 bases from J; bases unmatched to any gene: 6. Germline V gene lookup returns CDR1 SGHAT and CDR2 FQNNGV. The CDR3 spans 15 residues. CDR3 in amino acids: CASSPRTSYYNEQFF. In nucleotides, the CDR3 is TGTGCCAGCAGCCCCCGGACTAGCTACTACAATGAGCAGTTCTTC.

This chain links TRBV19 with TRBJ1-3; 7 positions match TRBD1. Trimming at V came to 5 bases and at J to 0 bases, leaving 4 bases not matched to a gene. The CDR3 consists of 15 residues. Looked up from germline, CDR1 is LNHDA and CDR2 is SQIVND (reference sequence). This CDR3 is CASSYRGLSGNTIYF. As DNA, the CDR3 is TGTGCCAGTAGTTACAGGGGACTCTCTGGAAACACCATATATTTT.

This clone came up once. The chain combines TRBV5-1 with TRBJ2-2; possibly TRBD1 for D (7 bases). The V end lost 7 bases, the J end lost 0 bases, and 13 bases lay between the germline ends. CDR3 size: 15 residues. Germline CDR1 reads SGHRS; CDR2 reads YFSETQ. Here the CDR3 reads CASEGGGANTGELFF. In DNA form, the CDR3 reads TGCGCCAGCGAAGGAGGGGGCGCGAACACCGGGGAGCTGTTTTTT.

CDR3 sequence reads: CASSLQENTEAFF. DNA for the CDR3: TGTGCCAGCAGCCTACAGGAGAACACTGAAGCTTTCTTT. The V call is TRBV6-6, the J call TRBJ1-1; D is possibly TRBD1 (5 bases). V lost 6 bases and J lost 1, with 9 bases in between. Germline V gene sequence: CDR1 MNHNY, CDR2 SVGAGI (reference sequence). The CDR3 covers 13 residues.

The gene calls are TRBV30 and TRBJ2-1; 8 bases line up with TRBD2. The V segment lost 0 bases and the J segment 7 bases; nucleotides outside the gene matches: 8. The CDR3 contains 15 residues. CDR1 is GTSNPN, CDR2 SVGIG, per germline (reference sequence). The chain's CDR3 is CAWSVLSGRGNEQFF. The CDR3 DNA reads TGTGCCTGGAGTGTTCTAAGCGGGAGAGGAAATGAGCAGTTCTTC.

The DNA of the CDR3 is TGTGCCAGCAGCTTAGTCAGTTATAGCAATCAGCCCCAGCATTTT. Protein product: CASSLVSYSNQPQHF. The chain joins TRBV7-8 to TRBJ1-5, with no clear D. Trimming left V 1 base short and J 0 bases short, with 7 bases between. The V gene's germline CDR1 is SGHVS and CDR2 FQNEAQ. This CDR3 comprises 15 residues.

This chain links TRBV6-5 with TRBJ1-1, with TRBD1 matching over 10 bases. V dropped 6 bases and J dropped 5; count of bases not matched to a gene: 9. CDR3 length: 15 residues. Germline V gene lookup returns CDR1 MNHEY and CDR2 SVGAGI. The CDR3 spells CASSLDRGPVTEAFF. In DNA form, the CDR3 reads TGTGCCAGCAGCCTAGACAGGGGGCCGGTGACTGAAGCTTTCTTT.

The chain has TRBV7-9 and TRBJ2-1; 11 bases align to TRBD2. The V and J ends lost 5 bases and 0 bases, in that order; junction bases with no gene match: 3. The V gene's germline CDR1 is SEHNR and CDR2 FQNEAQ (reference sequence). The CDR3 has 16 residues. This CDR3 reads CASSPTSGDSYNEQFF. In DNA, the CDR3 is TGTGCCAGCAGCCCGACTAGCGGGGACTCCTACAATGAGCAGTTCTTC.

The CDR3 protein is CASSPGRGETEAFF. The CDR3 DNA follows: TGTGCCAGCTCACCAGGCAGGGGAGAAACTGAAGCTTTCTTT. V is TRBV18 and J is TRBJ1-1, with a tentative D call TRBD1 (6 bases). Trimming shortened V by 2 bases and J by 5 bases, and 12 bases separated the two germline ends. CDR3 length: 14 amino acids. In germline, CDR1 is KGHSH, CDR2 LQKENI.

This rearrangement joins TRBV29-1 to TRBJ1-1; 9 nucleotides agree with TRBD1. There are 14 residues in the CDR3. The trim removed 3 bases at V and 5 bases at J, leaving 7 bases unmatched. Germline V CDR1 and CDR2: SQVTM, ANQGSEA. CDR3 sequence reads: CSVEGTGFWTEAFF. CDR3 DNA sequence: TGCAGCGTTGAGGGGACAGGGTTTTGGACTGAAGCTTTCTTT.

V usage is TRBV7-8 and J usage is TRBJ1-5; tentative D call: TRBD1 (6 bases). Looked up from germline, CDR1 is SGHVS and CDR2 is FQNEAQ. V gave up 2 bases and J gave up 7 bases, with 9 bases separating them. This CDR3 has 13 residues. DNA of the CDR3: TGTGCCAGCAGCTTATGGGGGCTGCAGCCCCAGCATTTT. Protein product: CASSLWGLQPQHF.

The chain links TRBV7-8 to TRBJ1-1; 8 nucleotides line up with TRBD1. J was trimmed by 1 base and V by 2 bases; bases with no gene match: 3. The CDR3 contains 15 residues. Germline CDR1 is SGHVS and CDR2 is FQNEAQ. In DNA, the CDR3 is TGTGCCAGCAGCTTACGCGGACAGGGGAACACTGAAGCTTTCTTT. Translating gives CASSLRGQGNTEAFF.

In its sample, this clone was seen once. This chain uses TRBV6-5 with TRBJ2-3, with 10 bases that match TRBD2. The CDR3 length is 16 residues. Germline CDR1 is MNHEY and CDR2 is SVGAGI. V shed 0 bases, J shed 3 bases, and the junction held 3 bases outside the gene matches. CDR3 DNA sequence: TGTGCCAGCAGTTACTCCCTAGCGGGAGTAACAGATACGCAGTATTTT. Its protein is CASSYSLAGVTDTQYF.

This sequence joins TRBV6-1 and TRBJ2-3, with D perhaps TRBD2 (5 bases). The V gene's germline CDR1 is MNHNS and CDR2 SASEGT. The CDR3 spans 17 residues. V was clipped by 2 bases and J by 4 bases, with 19 bases between them. This chain's CDR3 is CASSETEARVASDTQYF. CDR3 sequence (DNA): TGTGCCAGCAGTGAAACGGAAGCCCGTGTAGCGTCAGATACGCAGTATTTT.

CDR3 in amino acids: CASSTVKGVARNQPQHF. For the CDR3, the DNA is TGTGCCAGCAGCACTGTTAAGGGGGTCGCGCGCAATCAGCCCCAGCATTTT. The gene calls are TRBV5-6 and TRBJ1-5; tentatively, D is TRBD1 (6 bases). Germline V gene sequence: CDR1 SGHDT, CDR2 YYEEEE. The CDR3 contains 17 residues. Deletions cut 4 bases from V and 2 bases from J, with 19 bases between.

J is TRBJ2-1 and V is TRBV29-1, with D possibly matching TRBD2 (5 bases). V lost 5 bases, J lost 6 bases, and 23 bases lay in between. CDR1 is SQVTM and CDR2 is ANQGSEA in the germline V gene. CDR3 length: 16 amino acids. The CDR3 is CSVPRLARSSGNEQFF. The CDR3 coding sequence is TGCAGCGTTCCGAGATTAGCGAGGAGTTCGGGCAATGAGCAGTTCTTC.